This T cell receptor beta chain came from a study of T cells in Graves' hyperthyroidism and ophthalmopathy. This clonotype was observed at least ten times. Its target is not known. Study observations and caveats: The model foresaw ophthalmopathy a median about 6.5 months prior to onset. Within blood appeared most thyroid clonotypes that had expanded above 0.001.

At least 3 on the Clinical Activity Score was recorded for ophthalmopathy patients, who also had NOSPECS grade at least 4 and duration under 3 months. Exclusion followed for patients with uncontrolled infection, other autoimmune disease, pregnancy or lactation. The CDR3 contains 17 residues. Germline assignment: CDR1 SEHNR and CDR2 FQNEAQ (reference sequence). J was trimmed by 0 bases and V by 5 bases; bases with no gene match: 10. TCR beta CDR3 region amplification was performed from RNA transcripts. The TCR CDR3 was amplified in a first-round RT-PCR using the HTBI primer set. One entry per CDR3 protein, called by TCRdb with MiXCR from the multiplex PCR reads. Here the sample spans around 600,000 distinct CDR3 sequences, around 15% being singletons.

The rearrangement links TRBV7-9 to TRBJ2-3; 8 bases agree with TRBD2. Input material: blood. This TCR was recovered from a woman between 45 and 65 years old with Graves' ophthalmopathy. CDR3 bases: TGTGCCAGCAGCGCGAAACGGGGACTAGGTAGCACAGATACGCAGTATTTT. This codes for CASSAKRGLGSTDTQYF.